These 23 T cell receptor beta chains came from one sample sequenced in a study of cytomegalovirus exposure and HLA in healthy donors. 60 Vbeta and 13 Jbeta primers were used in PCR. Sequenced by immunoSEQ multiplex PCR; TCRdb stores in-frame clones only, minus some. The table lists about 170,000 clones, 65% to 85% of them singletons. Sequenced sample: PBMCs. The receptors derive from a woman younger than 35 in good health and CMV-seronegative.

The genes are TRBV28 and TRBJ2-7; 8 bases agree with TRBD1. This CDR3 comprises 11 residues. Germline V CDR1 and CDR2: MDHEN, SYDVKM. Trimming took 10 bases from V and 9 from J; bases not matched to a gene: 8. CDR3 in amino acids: CATGQGQVQYF. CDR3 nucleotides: TGTGCCACAGGACAGGGCCAGGTGCAGTACTTC.

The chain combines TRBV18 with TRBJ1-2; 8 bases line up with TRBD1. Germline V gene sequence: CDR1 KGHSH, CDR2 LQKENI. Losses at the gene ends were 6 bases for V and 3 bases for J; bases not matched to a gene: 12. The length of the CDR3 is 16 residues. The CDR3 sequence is CASSQGSGGEHYGYTF. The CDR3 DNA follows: TGTGCCAGCTCGCAAGGGTCAGGGGGCGAACACTATGGCTACACCTTC. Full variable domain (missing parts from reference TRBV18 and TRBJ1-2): NAGVMQNPRHLVRRRGQEARLRCSPMKGHSHVYWYRQLPEEGLKFMVYLQKENIIDESGMPKERFSAEFPKEGPSILRIQQVVRGDSAAYFCASSQGSGGEHYGYTFGSGTRLTVV.

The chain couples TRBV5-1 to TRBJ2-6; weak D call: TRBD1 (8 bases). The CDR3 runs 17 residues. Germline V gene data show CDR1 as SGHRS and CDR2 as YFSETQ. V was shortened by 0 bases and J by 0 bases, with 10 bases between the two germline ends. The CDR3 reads CASSLDRGGSGANVLTF. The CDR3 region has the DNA TGCGCCAGCAGCTTGGACAGGGGGGGCTCTGGGGCCAACGTCCTGACTTTC. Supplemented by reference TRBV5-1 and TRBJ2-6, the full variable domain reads KAGVTQTPRYLIKTRGQQVTLSCSPISGHRSVSWYQQTPGQGLQFLFEYFSETQRNKGNFPGRFSGRQFSNSRSEMNVSTLELGDSALYLCASSLDRGGSGANVLTFGAGSRLTVL.

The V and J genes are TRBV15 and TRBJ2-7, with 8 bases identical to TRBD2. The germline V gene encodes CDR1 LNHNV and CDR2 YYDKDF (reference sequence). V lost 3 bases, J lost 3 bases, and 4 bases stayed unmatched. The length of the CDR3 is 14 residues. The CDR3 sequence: CATSRREAFYEQYF. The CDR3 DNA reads TGTGCCACCAGCAGGCGGGAGGCCTTCTACGAGCAGTACTTC.

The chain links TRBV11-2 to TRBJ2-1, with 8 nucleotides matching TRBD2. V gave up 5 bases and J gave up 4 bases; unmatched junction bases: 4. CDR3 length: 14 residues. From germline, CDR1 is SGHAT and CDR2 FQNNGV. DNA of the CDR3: TGTGCCAGCAGCGAGGGACTAGAATACAATGAGCAGTTCTTC. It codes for CASSEGLEYNEQFF.

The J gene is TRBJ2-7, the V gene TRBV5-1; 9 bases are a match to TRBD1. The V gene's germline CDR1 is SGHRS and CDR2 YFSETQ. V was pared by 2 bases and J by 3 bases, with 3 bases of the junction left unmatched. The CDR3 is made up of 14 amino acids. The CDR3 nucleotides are TGCGCCAGCAGCTTACAGGGGGCGGGCTACGAGCAGTACTTC. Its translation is CASSLQGAGYEQYF. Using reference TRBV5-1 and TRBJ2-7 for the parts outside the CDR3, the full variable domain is KAGVTQTPRYLIKTRGQQVTLSCSPISGHRSVSWYQQTPGQGLQFLFEYFSETQRNKGNFPGRFSGRQFSNSRSEMNVSTLELGDSALYLCASSLQGAGYEQYFGPGTRLTVT.

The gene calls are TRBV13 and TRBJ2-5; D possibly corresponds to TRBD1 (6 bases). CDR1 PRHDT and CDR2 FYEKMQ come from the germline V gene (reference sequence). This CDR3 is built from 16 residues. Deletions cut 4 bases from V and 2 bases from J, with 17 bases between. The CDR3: CASSWWTELTQETQYF. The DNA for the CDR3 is TGTGCCAGCAGCTGGTGGACAGAGTTAACGCAAGAGACCCAGTACTTC. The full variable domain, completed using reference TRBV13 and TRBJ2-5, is AAGVIQSPRHLIKEKRETATLKCYPIPRHDTVYWYQQGPGQDPQFLISFYEKMQSDKGSIPDRFSAQQFSDYHSELNMSSLELGDSALYFCASSWWTELTQETQYFGPGTRLLVL.

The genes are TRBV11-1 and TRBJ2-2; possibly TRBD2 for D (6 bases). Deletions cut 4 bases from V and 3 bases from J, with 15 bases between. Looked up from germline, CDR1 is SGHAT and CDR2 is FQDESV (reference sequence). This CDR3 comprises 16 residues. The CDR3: CASSSWVSGDTGELFF. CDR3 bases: TGTGCCAGCAGCTCTTGGGTATCGGGGGACACCGGGGAGCTGTTTTTT.

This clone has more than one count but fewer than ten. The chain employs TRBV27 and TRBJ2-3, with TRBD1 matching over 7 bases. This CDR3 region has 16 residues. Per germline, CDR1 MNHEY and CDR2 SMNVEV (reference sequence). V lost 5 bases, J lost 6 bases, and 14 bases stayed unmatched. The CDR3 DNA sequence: TGTGCCAGCAGTCGCATTCCGGGACAGAGGTCGGATACGCAGTATTTT. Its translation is CASSRIPGQRSDTQYF.

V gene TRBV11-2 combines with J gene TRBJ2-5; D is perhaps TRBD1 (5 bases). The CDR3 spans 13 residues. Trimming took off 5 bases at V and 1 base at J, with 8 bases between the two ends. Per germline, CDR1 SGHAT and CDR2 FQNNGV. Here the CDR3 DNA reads TGTGCCAGCAGCAGGGGTCCCCAAGAGACCCAGTACTTC. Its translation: CASSRGPQETQYF.

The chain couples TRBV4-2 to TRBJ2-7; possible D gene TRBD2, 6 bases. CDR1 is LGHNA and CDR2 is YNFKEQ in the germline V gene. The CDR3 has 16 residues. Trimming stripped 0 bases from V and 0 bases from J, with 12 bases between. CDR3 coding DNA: TGTGCCAGCAGCCAAGAATCGCAGGACTACTCCTACGAGCAGTACTTC. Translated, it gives CASSQESQDYSYEQYF.

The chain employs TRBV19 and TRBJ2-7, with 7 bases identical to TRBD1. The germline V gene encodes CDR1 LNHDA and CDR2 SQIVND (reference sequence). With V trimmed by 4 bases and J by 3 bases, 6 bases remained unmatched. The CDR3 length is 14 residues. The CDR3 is CASSRQGRNYEQYF. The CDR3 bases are TGTGCCAGTAGTAGACAGGGAAGGAACTACGAGCAGTACTTC.

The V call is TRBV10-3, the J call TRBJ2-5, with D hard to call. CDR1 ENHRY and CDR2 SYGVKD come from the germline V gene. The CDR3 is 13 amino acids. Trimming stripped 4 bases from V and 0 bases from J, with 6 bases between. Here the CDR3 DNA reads TGTGCCATCAGTGTTGGAGACCAAGAGACCCAGTACTTC. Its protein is CAISVGDQETQYF.

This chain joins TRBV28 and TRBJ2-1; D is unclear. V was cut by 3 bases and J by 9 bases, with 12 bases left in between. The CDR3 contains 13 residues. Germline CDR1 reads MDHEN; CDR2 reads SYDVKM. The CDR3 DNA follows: TGTGCCAGCAGTTTCGCCATCAGGTTTGAGCAGTTCTTC. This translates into CASSFAIRFEQFF.

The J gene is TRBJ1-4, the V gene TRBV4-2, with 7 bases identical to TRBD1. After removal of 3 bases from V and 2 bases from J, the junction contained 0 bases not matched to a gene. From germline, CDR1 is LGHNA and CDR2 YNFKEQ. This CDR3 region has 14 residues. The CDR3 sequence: CASSQDRTNEKLFF. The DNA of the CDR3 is TGTGCCAGCAGCCAGGACAGGACTAATGAAAAACTGTTTTTT.

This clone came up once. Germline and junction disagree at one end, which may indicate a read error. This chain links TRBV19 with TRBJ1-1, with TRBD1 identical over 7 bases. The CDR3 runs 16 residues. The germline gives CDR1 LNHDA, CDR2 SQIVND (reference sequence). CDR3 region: CASSLSRQGLSRGIFF. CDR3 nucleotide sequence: TGTGCCAGTAGTCTATCGCGACAGGGTTTATCGAGGGGCATTTTTTTT.

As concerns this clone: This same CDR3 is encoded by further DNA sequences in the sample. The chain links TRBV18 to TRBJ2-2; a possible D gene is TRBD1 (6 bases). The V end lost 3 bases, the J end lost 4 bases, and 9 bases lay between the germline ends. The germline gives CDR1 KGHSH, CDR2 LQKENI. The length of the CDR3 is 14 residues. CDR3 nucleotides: TGTGCCAGCTCACCGACAGGTGGCACCGGGGAGCTGTTTTTT. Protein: CASSPTGGTGELFF. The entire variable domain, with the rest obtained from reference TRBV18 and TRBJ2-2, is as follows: NAGVMQNPRHLVRRRGQEARLRCSPMKGHSHVYWYRQLPEEGLKFMVYLQKENIIDESGMPKERFSAEFPKEGPSILRIQQVVRGDSAAYFCASSPTGGTGELFFGEGSRLTVL.

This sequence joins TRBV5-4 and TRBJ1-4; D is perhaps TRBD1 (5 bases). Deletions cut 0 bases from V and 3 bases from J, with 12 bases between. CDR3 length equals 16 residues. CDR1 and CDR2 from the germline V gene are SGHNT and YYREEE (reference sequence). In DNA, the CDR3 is TGTGCCAGCAGCTTGGGCAGGGAAGTTTCTAATGAAAAACTGTTTTTT. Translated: CASSLGREVSNEKLFF.

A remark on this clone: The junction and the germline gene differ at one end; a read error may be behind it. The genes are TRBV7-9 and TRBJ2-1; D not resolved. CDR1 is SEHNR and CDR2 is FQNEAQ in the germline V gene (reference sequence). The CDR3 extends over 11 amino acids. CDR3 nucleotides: TGTTCCAGCAGCAGAGACAATGAGCAGTTCTTC. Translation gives CSSSRDNEQFF.

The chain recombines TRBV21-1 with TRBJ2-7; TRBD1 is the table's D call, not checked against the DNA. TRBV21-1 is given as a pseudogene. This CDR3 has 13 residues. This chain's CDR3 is CASSKVFQGEQYF. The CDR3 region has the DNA TGTGCCAGCAGCAAAGTCTTCCAGGGAGAGCAGTACTTC.

The CDR3 here is CANPGRAKDTQYF. Here the CDR3 DNA reads TGTGCCAACCCCGGGAGGGCCAAAGATACGCAGTATTTT. The V call is TRBV27, the J call TRBJ2-3; TRBD2 aligns across 8 bases. There are 13 residues in the CDR3. The germline V gene has CDR1 MNHEY and CDR2 SMNVEV (reference sequence). The trim removed 10 bases at V and 5 bases at J, leaving 8 bases unmatched.

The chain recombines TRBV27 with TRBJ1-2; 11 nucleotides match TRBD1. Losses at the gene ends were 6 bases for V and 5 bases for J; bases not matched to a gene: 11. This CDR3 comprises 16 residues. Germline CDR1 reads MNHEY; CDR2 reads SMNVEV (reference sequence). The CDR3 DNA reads TGTGCCAGCAGATTTCTTACCGGGACAGGGGGTTATGGCTACACCTTC. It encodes CASRFLTGTGGYGYTF.

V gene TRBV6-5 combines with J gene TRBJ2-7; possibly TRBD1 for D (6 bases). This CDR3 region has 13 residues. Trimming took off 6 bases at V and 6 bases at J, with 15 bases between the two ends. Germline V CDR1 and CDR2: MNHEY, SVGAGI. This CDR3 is CASRGAKVGEQYF. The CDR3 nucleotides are TGTGCCAGCAGGGGGGCTAAGGTGGGCGAGCAGTACTTC.